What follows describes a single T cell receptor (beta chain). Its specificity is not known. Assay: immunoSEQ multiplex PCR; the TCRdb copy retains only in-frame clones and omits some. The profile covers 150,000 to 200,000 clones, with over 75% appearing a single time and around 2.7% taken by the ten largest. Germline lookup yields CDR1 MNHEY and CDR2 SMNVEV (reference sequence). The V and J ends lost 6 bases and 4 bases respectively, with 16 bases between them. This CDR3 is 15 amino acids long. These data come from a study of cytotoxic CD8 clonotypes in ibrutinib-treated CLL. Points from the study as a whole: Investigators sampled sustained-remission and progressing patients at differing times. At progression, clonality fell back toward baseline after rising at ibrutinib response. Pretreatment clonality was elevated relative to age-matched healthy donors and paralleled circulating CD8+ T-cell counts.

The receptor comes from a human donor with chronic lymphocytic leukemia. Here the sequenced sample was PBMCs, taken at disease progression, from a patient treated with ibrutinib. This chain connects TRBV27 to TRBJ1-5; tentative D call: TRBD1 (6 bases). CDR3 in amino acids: CASRHRPQGNQPQHF. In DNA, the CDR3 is TGTGCCAGCAGACATCGCCCCCAGGGGAATCAGCCCCAGCATTTT.